The 14 T cell receptor beta chains in this list originate from one sample, sequenced in a study of post-analysis software for immune sequencing data. Regarding the study as a whole: Patients carried several TRBV segments more frequently than controls did, and TRBV5-6, TRBV5-1 and TRBV20-1 were among them.

Every TCR beta cDNA library bore unique molecular identifiers. TCRdb independently ran MiXCR on the PCR reads; one entry per CDR3 protein. The repertoire consists of approximately 460,000 distinct CDR3 sequences, with roughly 45% occurring once and the leading ten covering about 12%. For these receptors, no antigen is known. The sample taken for sequencing was blood. Receptors were obtained from a girl aged 10-17 years with multiple sclerosis.

This clonotype was detected a few times. The chain has TRBV14 and TRBJ2-7, with no clear D. The CDR3 runs 13 residues. V was trimmed by 0 bases and J by 10 bases, leaving 13 bases between them. Germline V gene data show CDR1 as SGHDN and CDR2 as FVKESK. The CDR3 region is CASSQESPDTQYF. CDR3 nucleotides: TGTGCCAGCAGCCAAGAGTCCCCTGACACCCAGTACTTC.

The V gene is TRBV4-2, the J gene TRBJ1-2, with D possibly matching TRBD1 (5 bases). The V end lost 2 bases, the J end lost 7 bases, and 20 bases lay between the germline ends. The CDR3 extends over 16 amino acids. CDR1 LGHNA and CDR2 YNFKEQ come from the germline V gene. The CDR3 DNA is TGTGCCAGCAGCCAAAACTTCAGGGTTTTTGGATCTGGCTACACCTTC. It translates to CASSQNFRVFGSGYTF.

There are a few counts of this clonotype. The junction shows a germline mismatch at one end, possibly a read error. The chain recombines TRBV5-1 with TRBJ2-7; 8 bases are a match to TRBD1. The CDR3 is 15 residues long. Germline V gives CDR1 SGHRS, CDR2 YFSETQ. The CDR3 sequence is CTSSWGTGEDYEQYF. The CDR3 bases are TGCACCAGCAGCTGGGGGACAGGAGAGGACTACGAGCAGTACTTC.

The J gene is TRBJ2-7, the V gene TRBV9; perhaps TRBD2 as D (5 bases). The CDR3 totals 16 residues. The germline V gene encodes CDR1 SGDLS and CDR2 YYNGEE. Deletions cut 4 bases from V and 0 bases from J, with 17 bases between. DNA of the CDR3: TGTGCCAGCAGCCCAGGCGGAGGCTCGAGCTCCTACGAGCAGTACTTC. This encodes CASSPGGGSSSYEQYF.

The chain recombines TRBV28 with TRBJ2-1; 13 positions match TRBD2. The CDR3 contains 17 residues. After removal of 4 bases from V and 4 bases from J, the junction contained 7 bases not matched to a gene. In germline, CDR1 is MDHEN, CDR2 SYDVKM. Written as DNA, the CDR3 is TGTGCCAGCAGTTACTCCTCGGGACTAGCGGGGTACAATGAGCAGTTCTTC. Translating it yields CASSYSSGLAGYNEQFF.

The V and J genes are TRBV21-1 and TRBJ2-5; the D call TRBD2 from the table was never checked on the DNA. TRBV21-1 is assigned pseudogene status. CDR3 length equals 20 residues. In DNA form, the CDR3 reads TGTGCCAGCAGCAAAGCGCTTTTCGTTGCCGATTCTCCCATCCAAGAGACCCAGTACTTC. This gives the protein CASSKALFVADSPIQETQYF.

The chain carries TRBV24-1 and TRBJ2-1; 12 positions match TRBD2. The CDR3 covers 15 residues. CDR1 is KGHDR and CDR2 is SFDVKD in the germline V gene. The junction had 3 bases not matched to a gene; V was cut back by 7 bases and J by 3 bases. For the CDR3, the DNA is TGTGCCACCAGCTGGACTAGCGGGGACTACAATGAGCAGTTCTTC. Amino acid sequence: CATSWTSGDYNEQFF.

Concerning this clonotype: A much more abundant neighbour one base away suggests this may be a read error. Here the CDR3 reads CASSLGLAGENEQYF. The CDR3 DNA reads as TGTGCCAGCAGTTTGGGTTTAGCGGGAGAGAATGAGCAGTACTTC. The V and J genes are TRBV28 and TRBJ2-7; 9 nucleotides line up with TRBD2. The junction had 10 bases not matched to a gene; V was cut back by 3 bases and J by 7 bases. This CDR3 spans 15 amino acids. Germline-derived CDR1 and CDR2 are MDHEN and SYDVKM. The full variable domain, its missing parts supplied by reference TRBV28 and TRBJ2-7, is DVKVTQSSRYLVKRTGEKVFLECVQDMDHENMFWYRQDPGLGLRLIYFSYDVKMKEKGDIPEGYSVSREKKERFSLILESASTNQTSMYLCASSLGLAGENEQYFGPGTRLTVT.

The chain links TRBV19 to TRBJ2-3, with D tentatively TRBD2 (5 bases). There are 14 residues in the CDR3. Germline CDR1 reads LNHDA; CDR2 reads SQIVND (reference sequence). V lost 4 bases, J lost 1 base, and 9 bases lay in between. The DNA of the CDR3 is TGTGCCAGTAGTAACCGAGGGCGCACAGATACGCAGTATTTT. Amino acids: CASSNRGRTDTQYF.

The CDR3 DNA reads TGTGCCATCAGTGAGCCCCCCGACAGAGACAATGAGCAGTTCTTC. Translating it yields CAISEPPDRDNEQFF. This sequence joins TRBV10-3 and TRBJ2-1; D is perhaps TRBD1 (5 bases). CDR1 and CDR2 from the germline V gene are ENHRY and SYGVKD. Trimming removed 2 bases from V and 5 bases from J, with 13 bases in between. The CDR3 contains 15 residues.

This clonotype appeared once. CDR3 loop: CASSLTRQGYTF. The CDR3 region has the DNA TGCGCCAGCAGCTTGACCAGACAGGGGTACACCTTC. The chain uses TRBV5-1 and TRBJ1-2; 8 nucleotides align to TRBD1. CDR1 SGHRS and CDR2 YFSETQ come from the germline V gene. V lost 1 base and J lost 11; bases outside the gene matches: 4. The CDR3 runs to 12 residues. Full variable domain (missing parts from reference TRBV5-1 and TRBJ1-2): KAGVTQTPRYLIKTRGQQVTLSCSPISGHRSVSWYQQTPGQGLQFLFEYFSETQRNKGNFPGRFSGRQFSNSRSEMNVSTLELGDSALYLCASSLTRQGYTFGSGTRLTVV.

In this sample, this clonotype turned up a few times. The chain carries TRBV20-1 and TRBJ1-6; 9 nucleotides match TRBD1. The CDR3 sequence is 13 residues long. CDR1 DFQATT and CDR2 SNEGSKA come from the germline V gene (reference sequence). V lost 3 bases and J lost 7; bases outside the gene matches: 1. CDR3 in amino acids: CSARGTGNSPLHF. The CDR3 nucleotides read TGCAGTGCTAGGGGGACAGGGAATTCACCCCTCCACTTT.

J is TRBJ1-2 and V is TRBV12-3 or TRBV12-4; TRBD1 agrees at 10 bases. V lost 4 bases to trimming and J lost 6 bases; unmatched junction nucleotides: 5. The CDR3 loop spans 14 amino acids. The CDR3 DNA reads TGTGCCAGCAGTTCCGGACAGGGGGTAGATGGCTACACCTTC. Amino acid sequence: CASSSGQGVDGYTF.

In the case of this clonotype: Germline and junction disagree at one end, which may indicate a read error. The V gene is TRBV7-7, the J gene TRBJ2-5, with 12 bases aligning to TRBD2. CDR3 length: 16 amino acids. The germline V gene encodes CDR1 SSHAT and CDR2 FNYEAQ (reference sequence). CDR3 sequence reads: CASSLNSGLAGNEQYF. CDR3 DNA: TGTGCTAGCAGCTTAAACTCTGGACTAGCGGGAAATGAGCAGTACTTC.